These 28 T cell receptor beta chains came from one sample sequenced in a study of post-analysis software for immune sequencing data. Study results and caveats: There were about five TRBV segments more frequent in patients than controls, and TRBV5-6, TRBV5-1 and TRBV20-1 were among them.

For these receptors, no antigen is known. Unique molecular identifiers featured in each of the TCR beta cDNA libraries. TCRdb analysed the PCR reads with MiXCR anew, one entry per CDR3 protein. Among about 200,000 distinct CDR3 sequences listed, 25% to 35% were seen once. The sequenced sample consisted of blood. The receptor set was obtained from a girl between 2 and 17 years old with multiple sclerosis.

The table lists this clonotype with many counts. The chain recombines TRBV6-6 with TRBJ2-1; D gene unclear. Trimming left V 5 bases short and J 5 bases short, with 10 bases between. Germline V gene sequence: CDR1 MNHNY, CDR2 SVGAGI (reference sequence). The CDR3 is 13 amino acids. CDR3 nucleotides: TGTGCCAGCAGTCGCCGACGGGACAATGAGCAGTTCTTC. Translating it yields CASSRRRDNEQFF.

CDR3: CASSLIVDTQYF. CDR3 bases: TGTGCCAGCAGCTTAATTGTAGATACGCAGTATTTT. The rearrangement joins TRBV7-9 to TRBJ2-3; D uncertain. Trimming pared 2 bases from V and 5 bases from J, leaving 5 bases between. CDR1 is SEHNR and CDR2 is FQNEAQ in the germline V gene (reference sequence). The CDR3 consists of 12 residues. Filled out from reference TRBV7-9 and TRBJ2-3, the complete variable domain reads DTGVSQNPRHKITKRGQNVTFRCDPISEHNRLYWYRQTLGQGPEFLTYFQNEAQLEKSRLLSDRFSAERPKGSFSTLEIQRTEQGDSAMYLCASSLIVDTQYFGPGTRLTVL.

This clonotype was seen ten or more times. J is TRBJ2-3 and V is TRBV7-2; 7 bases match TRBD1. Germline V gives CDR1 SGHTA, CDR2 FQGNSA. V lost 5 bases, J lost 6 bases, and 14 bases stayed unmatched. This CDR3 spans 16 amino acids. CDR3 loop: CASSQQTGLRGDTQYF. As DNA, the CDR3 is TGTGCCAGCAGCCAACAGACAGGGTTGAGAGGGGATACGCAGTATTTT.

A note on this clonotype: This clone may be a read error of a much larger clone one base away. The gene calls are TRBV9 and TRBJ2-3, with D hard to call. The CDR3 has 14 residues. The V and J ends lost 0 bases and 6 bases respectively, with 11 bases between them. Germline V gene lookup returns CDR1 SGDLS and CDR2 YYNGEE. Written as DNA, the CDR3 is TGTGCCAGCAGCGTAGCTCAGGCTTTCGATACGCAGTATTTT. Its protein is CASSVAQAFDTQYF.

Comment on this clonotype: This could be a read error, since a much larger clone is one nucleotide away. The genes are TRBV20-1 and TRBJ2-1, with 9 bases aligning to TRBD2. CDR1 is DFQATT, CDR2 SNEGSKA, per germline (reference sequence). This CDR3 comprises 14 residues. The CDR3 DNA reads as TGCAGTGGGGCGGGAGGGATAACCTACAATGAGCGGTTCTTC. This gives the protein CSGAGGITYNERFF.

This clonotype was observed at least ten times. The chain recombines TRBV28 with TRBJ2-1; 9 nucleotides match TRBD2. V gave up 8 bases and J gave up 9 bases; unmatched junction bases: 14. The V gene's germline CDR1 is MDHEN and CDR2 SYDVKM. The CDR3 has 15 residues. CDR3 DNA sequence: TGTGCCAGCTTGACCCTCCTTCGGCGGGAGGGTGAGCAGTTCTTC. It specifies CASLTLLRREGEQFF. The full variable domain, completed using reference TRBV28 and TRBJ2-1, is DVKVTQSSRYLVKRTGEKVFLECVQDMDHENMFWYRQDPGLGLRLIYFSYDVKMKEKGDIPEGYSVSREKKERFSLILESASTNQTSMYLCASLTLLRREGEQFFGPGTRLTVL.

With regard to this clonotype: This sequence may be a read error, since a much larger clone differs from it by one base. This rearrangement joins TRBV20-1 to TRBJ2-7; 13 positions agree with TRBD2. The CDR3 extends over 17 amino acids. Trimming at V came to 5 bases and at J to 3 bases, leaving 13 bases not matched to a gene. Germline CDR1 and CDR2: DFQATT and SNEGSKA (reference sequence). Written as DNA, the CDR3 is TGCAGTGCTCGTAACAGACGGACTAGCGGGAGTCGCTACGAGCAGTACTTC. As protein: CSARNRRTSGSRYEQYF.

J is TRBJ1-2 and V is TRBV4-1; TRBD1 might be the D (6 bases). The V gene's germline CDR1 is MGHRA and CDR2 YSYEKL. The CDR3 runs 15 residues. Trimming removed 2 bases at V and 2 bases at J, with 12 bases between. CDR3 nucleotides: TGCGCCAGCAGCCAACCTTTACAGGGCAACTATGGCTACACCTTC. As protein: CASSQPLQGNYGYTF.

The table lists this clonotype with a few counts. The chain links TRBV2 to TRBJ2-7; no reliable D call. Germline V gives CDR1 SNHLY, CDR2 FYNNEI. V was trimmed by 4 bases and J by 2 bases, leaving 15 bases between them. The CDR3 length is 15 residues. The CDR3 DNA is TGTGCCAGCAGTGCCGGGCCCTTAGGCCCCTACGAGCAGTACTTC. Translation: CASSAGPLGPYEQYF.

This clonotype appeared a few times. The rearrangement joins TRBV5-4 to TRBJ2-3; D is unresolved. The ends were cut back, 0 bases at V and 1 base at J, with 9 bases in the middle. CDR3 length: 15 residues. CDR1 is SGHNT and CDR2 is YYREEE in the germline V gene (reference sequence). The CDR3 bases are TGTGCCAGCAGCTTGGCGGAACGTGGCACAGATACGCAGTATTTT. Translated, it gives CASSLAERGTDTQYF.

The CDR3 here is CASSQDRGDTQYF. The CDR3 DNA reads TGTGCCAGCAGCCAAGACCGTGGGGATACGCAGTATTTT. J is TRBJ2-3 and V is TRBV3-1; D gene uncertain. Trimming took 0 bases from V and 6 from J, leaving 7 bases between them. The germline V gene has CDR1 LGHDT and CDR2 YNNKEL (reference sequence). The CDR3 runs to 13 residues.

This chain joins TRBV12-3 or TRBV12-4 and TRBJ1-1; D unresolved. Trimming shortened V by 2 bases and J by 1 base, and 8 bases separated the two germline ends. The CDR3 covers 14 residues. For the CDR3, the DNA is TGTGCCAGCAGTTTATCCCCAGCGAACACTGAAGCTTTCTTT. Translation gives CASSLSPANTEAFF.

This clonotype appeared many times. The chain uses TRBV7-9 and TRBJ2-4; 8 nucleotides agree with TRBD2. The trim removed 3 bases at V and 7 bases at J, leaving 5 bases unmatched. This CDR3 region has 14 residues. Germline V lookup: CDR1 SEHNR, CDR2 FQNEAQ (reference sequence). The CDR3 spells CASSFGAGGNIQYF. The DNA of the CDR3 is TGTGCCAGCAGCTTCGGGGCGGGAGGTAACATTCAGTACTTC.

This clonotype was found a few times. The chain couples TRBV19 to TRBJ2-7, with D perhaps matching TRBD2 (6 bases). Between the trimmed V and J ends, which lost 5 bases and 2 bases, there was a span of 13 bases. The length of the CDR3 is 14 residues. CDR1 and CDR2 from the germline V gene are LNHDA and SQIVND (reference sequence). CDR3 sequence reads: CASSPREQAYEQYF. The CDR3 DNA reads TGTGCCAGTAGTCCCCGGGAGCAGGCCTACGAGCAGTACTTC.

The chain combines TRBV20-1 with TRBJ2-7, with TRBD2 matching 9 bases. Germline assignment: CDR1 DFQATT and CDR2 SNEGSKA (reference sequence). The CDR3 contains 15 residues. The junction had 6 bases not matched to a gene; V was cut back by 0 bases and J by 3 bases. The CDR3, as DNA: TGCAGTGCTAGAGATCGGGCTAGCGGGGTCTACGAGCAGTACTTC. Translating it yields CSARDRASGVYEQYF.

This clonotype showed up many times. The chain links TRBV6-5 to TRBJ2-3, with D perhaps being TRBD1 or TRBD2 (6 bases each). The CDR3 length is 15 residues. V was trimmed by 3 bases and J by 4 bases, leaving 14 bases between them. Germline lookup yields CDR1 MNHEY and CDR2 SVGAGI. The CDR3 spells CASSYMGGSADTQYF. The CDR3, as DNA: TGTGCCAGCAGTTATATGGGGGGCTCGGCAGATACGCAGTATTTT.

A few counts support this clonotype. The chain couples TRBV11-2 to TRBJ2-5; D is ambiguous. Between the trimmed V and J ends, which lost 5 bases and 5 bases, there was a span of 18 bases. The length of the CDR3 is 15 residues. Germline values: CDR1 SGHAT, CDR2 FQNNGV. The CDR3 coding sequence is TGTGCCAGCAGCCCTATCCAGGACCATCAGGAGACCCAGTACTTC. Protein product: CASSPIQDHQETQYF.

In this sample, this clonotype turned up a few times. The V gene is TRBV20-1, the J gene TRBJ1-6; D possibly corresponds to TRBD1 (6 bases). The germline V gene has CDR1 DFQATT and CDR2 SNEGSKA (reference sequence). CDR3 length: 15 residues. V lost 6 bases and J 2 bases, leaving 14 bases between the germline ends. The DNA for the CDR3 is TGCAGTGCCTCCTTGGGGGCCGCCTATAATTCACCCCTCCACTTT. This sequence encodes CSASLGAAYNSPLHF.

This rearrangement joins TRBV30 to TRBJ1-2; D is perhaps TRBD1 (6 bases). This CDR3 spans 13 amino acids. Deletions cut 3 bases from V and 6 bases from J, with 14 bases between. Per germline, CDR1 GTSNPN and CDR2 SVGIG (reference sequence). The CDR3 DNA reads as TGTGCCTGGAGCCCGCGGGGGCTAGATGGCTACACCTTC. Translated, it gives CAWSPRGLDGYTF. Full variable domain (missing parts from reference TRBV30 and TRBJ1-2): SQTIHQWPATLVQPVGSPLSLECTVEGTSNPNLYWYRQAAGRGLQLLFYSVGIGQISSEVPQNLSASRPQDRQFILSSKKLLLSDSGFYLCAWSPRGLDGYTFGSGTRLTVV.

This sequence joins TRBV5-1 and TRBJ2-7; 9 nucleotides agree with TRBD1. CDR3 length equals 15 residues. V trimming: 2 bases; J trimming: 3 bases; junction bases outside the gene matches: 6. Germline values: CDR1 SGHRS, CDR2 YFSETQ. The CDR3 loop reads CASSLGDRDRYEQYF. Written as DNA, the CDR3 is TGCGCCAGCAGCTTAGGGGACAGGGACCGCTACGAGCAGTACTTC.

This chain connects TRBV5-1 to TRBJ2-1; D gene uncertain. The CDR3 loop spans 12 amino acids. Trimming took off 5 bases at V and 5 bases at J, with 8 bases between the two ends. Germline CDR1 is SGHRS and CDR2 is YFSETQ. In DNA, the CDR3 is TGCGCCAGCAGTACGGCTAACAATGAGCAGTTCTTC. This gives the protein CASSTANNEQFF.

The chain recombines TRBV3-1 with TRBJ2-7; D is undetermined. V lost 6 bases and J lost 6, with 15 bases in between. Germline lookup yields CDR1 LGHDT and CDR2 YNNKEL (reference sequence). The CDR3 contains 13 residues. The CDR3 nucleotides read TGTGCCAGCAGGTTTTGGCAGTGCTCCGAGCAGTACTTC. Amino acid sequence: CASRFWQCSEQYF.

There are many counts of this clonotype. V gene TRBV20-1 combines with J gene TRBJ1-2; possibly TRBD1 for D (6 bases). The CDR3 runs 13 residues. V gave up 3 bases and J gave up 7 bases, with 15 bases separating them. Germline CDR1 is DFQATT and CDR2 is SNEGSKA (reference sequence). CDR3 loop: CSASPGARSGYTF. CDR3 sequence (DNA): TGCAGTGCTAGCCCGGGGGCGAGGAGTGGCTACACCTTC.

This clonotype was counted many times. The rearrangement links TRBV5-1 to TRBJ2-1; 7 bases are shared with TRBD2. V dropped 0 bases and J dropped 1; count of bases not matched to a gene: 4. The CDR3 length is 16 residues. Germline V gene data show CDR1 as SGHRS and CDR2 as YFSETQ. The DNA for the CDR3 is TGCGCCAGCAGCTTGGGTGCGGGAGTGTCCTACAATGAGCAGTTCTTC. Amino acids: CASSLGAGVSYNEQFF.

The chain carries TRBV6-2 or TRBV6-3 and TRBJ2-3; D not certain. V lost 7 bases and J 6 bases, leaving 14 bases between the germline ends. CDR3 length: 13 amino acids. Germline loops: CDR1 MNHEY, CDR2 SVGEGT. CDR3 sequence: CASTNAIRDTQYF. CDR3 DNA: TGTGCCAGCACCAATGCGATCAGGGATACGCAGTATTTT.

At least ten counts were recorded for this clonotype. This chain connects TRBV20-1 to TRBJ2-5, with D tentatively TRBD2 (5 bases). CDR1 DFQATT and CDR2 SNEGSKA come from the germline V gene (reference sequence). There are 13 residues in the CDR3. V was pared by 0 bases and J by 4 bases, with 9 bases between. The CDR3 sequence is CSARDGRGETQYF. The DNA for the CDR3 is TGCAGTGCTAGAGATGGGAGAGGAGAGACCCAGTACTTC.

The J gene is TRBJ1-1, the V gene TRBV5-1; no definite D call. CDR1 is SGHRS, CDR2 YFSETQ, per germline. The CDR3 sequence is 14 residues long. V lost 5 bases and J lost 0, with 11 bases in between. The CDR3 DNA follows: TGCGCCAGCAGTATATCGACCGTGAACACTGAAGCTTTCTTT. Protein: CASSISTVNTEAFF.

As to this clonotype: This could be a read error, since a much larger clone is one nucleotide away. This chain links TRBV2 with TRBJ2-1; tentatively, D is TRBD1 or TRBD2 (6 bases each). The germline V gene encodes CDR1 SNHLY and CDR2 FYNNEI. The CDR3 has 15 amino acids. V was shortened by 10 bases and J by 6 bases, with 22 bases between the two germline ends. Written as DNA, the CDR3 is TGTGCCACCTCGTCAGGAAGGGGGGAGGTCAATGAGCAGTTCTTC. It encodes CATSSGRGEVNEQFF.